This T cell receptor beta chain derives from a study of cytotoxic CD8 clonotypes in ibrutinib-treated CLL. Study findings and constraints: Clonality at baseline surpassed age-matched healthy donors and tracked circulating CD8+ T-cell counts. Treatment saw public clonotypes, which were uncommon, either contract or stay stable.

On this clone itself: What it recognizes is unknown.

Assay used: immunoSEQ multiplex PCR; TCRdb lists only in-frame clones, some missing. Among about 140,000 clones listed, 80% were seen once. Germline V lookup: CDR1 MNHEY, CDR2 SVGAGI. The CDR3 totals 15 residues. Trimming took off 4 bases at V and 2 bases at J, with 14 bases between the two ends. Sample: PBMCs, taken after 36 months of ibrutinib treatment. The chain joins TRBV6-5 to TRBJ2-5; D gene ambiguous. This clonotype was obtained from a human donor with chronic lymphocytic leukemia. CDR3 loop: CASSSVWRSQETQYF. CDR3 nucleotide sequence: TGTGCCAGCAGTTCGGTTTGGCGGAGTCAAGAGACCCAGTACTTC.